The present T cell receptor beta chain was sequenced within a study of T cell responses to AZD1222 COVID-19 vaccine. Study details: Analysis merged second doses at about 4 or about 12 weeks. Study results and limitations: Most donors were white British and more were female, and clonal diversity was possibly underestimated. Reportedly, close to half of spike-specific TCRs are directed against unmutated variant regions.

A note on this clone: The antigen remains unidentified.

The CDR3 runs to 14 residues. V lost 7 bases and J lost 0, with 11 bases in between. The germline V gene encodes CDR1 SGHRS and CDR2 YFSETQ. Clones were sequenced by immunoSEQ multiplex PCR, and TCRdb holds only the in-frame ones, with some missing. The sample holds about 120,000 clones; around 89% are singletons and the top ten take about 3%. The clonotype comes from an adult in good health. The sequences come from peripheral blood, collected on day 0 of AZD1222 vaccination. The gene calls are TRBV5-1 and TRBJ1-3; D gene ambiguous. CDR3: CASAPQSSGNTIYF. The CDR3 DNA sequence: TGCGCCAGCGCTCCACAGAGCTCTGGAAACACCATATATTTT.